The subject of this entry is one TCR beta chain. The data were obtained in a study of T-cell reconstitution after alpha-beta-depleted transplantation in children. Germline CDR1 SGHRS, CDR2 YFSETQ. The CDR3 is made up of 16 amino acids. The V and J ends lost 4 bases and 1 base, in that order; junction bases with no gene match: 9. Unique molecular identifiers were built into the TCRbeta library. TCRdb ran MiXCR on the PCR reads and lists one entry per CDR3 protein. The table has about 540,000 distinct CDR3 sequences, 25% to 30% seen once; the top ten hold around a third. The TCR was taken from a boy less than two years old with Wiskott-Aldrich syndrome, due to receive a stem cell transplant. V and J are TRBV5-1 and TRBJ2-3; 7 positions match TRBD2. Material: PBMCs, obtained before TCRalphabeta/CD19-depleted stem cell transplant. CDR3 sequence: CASSPKLAGGTDTQYF. Written as DNA, the CDR3 is TGCGCCAGCAGCCCCAAGTTGGCGGGAGGCACAGATACGCAGTATTTT.